The T cell receptor beta chain under discussion was sequenced for a study of control samples from healthy donors and cancer patients. Sequencing used immunoSEQ multiplex PCR; TCRdb keeps in-frame clones, though not all of them. Among fewer than 500,000 clones, approximately 90% were seen once, and the ten largest hold around 6.8%. From germline, CDR1 is GTSNPN and CDR2 SVGIG (reference sequence). There are 12 residues in the CDR3. The germline V and J ends were trimmed by 2 bases and 8 bases, with 12 bases remaining between them. This receptor was identified in a man between 40 and 49 years old with head and neck cancer. The rearrangement uses TRBV30 and TRBJ1-2; D is possibly TRBD1 (5 bases). The sequencing input was PBMCs. This chain's CDR3 is CAWSPGAGGYTF. The CDR3 DNA follows: TGTGCCTGGAGTCCCGGGGCCGGGGGCTACACCTTC.